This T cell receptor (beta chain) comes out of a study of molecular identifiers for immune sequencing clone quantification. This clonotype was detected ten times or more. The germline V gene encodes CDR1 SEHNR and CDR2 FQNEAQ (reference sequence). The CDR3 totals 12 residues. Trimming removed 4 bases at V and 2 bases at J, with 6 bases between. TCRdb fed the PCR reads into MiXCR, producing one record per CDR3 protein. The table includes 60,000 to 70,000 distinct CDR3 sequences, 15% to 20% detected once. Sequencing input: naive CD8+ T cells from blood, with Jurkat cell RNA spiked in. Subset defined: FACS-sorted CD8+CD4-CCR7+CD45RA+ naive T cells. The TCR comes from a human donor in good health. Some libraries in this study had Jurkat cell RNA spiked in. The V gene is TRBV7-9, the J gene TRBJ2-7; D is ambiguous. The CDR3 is CASSSDAYEQYF. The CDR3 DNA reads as TGTGCCAGCAGCTCGGACGCCTACGAGCAGTACTTC.